Presented here are 11 T cell receptor beta chains from one specimen sequenced in a study of human T cells and chemical hapten exposure. Time point reported: patch test 1, 2 weeks after DPC sensitization. The treatment is: therapeutic diphenylcyclopropenone sensitization with weekly scalp DPC. TCRdb used MiXCR to reprocess the RACE reads, holding one entry per CDR3 protein. The table records fewer than 400,000 distinct CDR3 sequences, around 7% of them present only once. The material sequenced was whole blood, taken in connection with sensitization to the hapten diphenylcyclopropenone (DPC). These receptor sequences come from a woman aged 18-35 years with alopecia areata. Some clones in this sample may be carry-over from other donors' samples.

This clonotype was found a few times. The rearrangement uses TRBV9 and TRBJ2-2; D is ambiguous. V lost 0 bases and J 4 bases, leaving 10 bases between the germline ends. Looked up from germline, CDR1 is SGDLS and CDR2 is YYNGEE. The CDR3 has 15 amino acids. The DNA of the CDR3 is TGTGCCAGCAGCGTAGAGGGCAGACCCACCGGGGAGCTGTTTTTT. Amino acids: CASSVEGRPTGELFF. The entire variable domain, with the rest obtained from reference TRBV9 and TRBJ2-2, is as follows: DSGVTQTPKHLITATGQRVTLRCSPRSGDLSVYWYQQSLDQGLQFLIQYYNGEERAKGNILERFSAQQFPDLHSELNLSSLELGDSALYFCASSVEGRPTGELFFGEGSRLTVL.

V is TRBV4-1 and J is TRBJ1-5; 8 bases map to TRBD1. CDR3 length: 17 amino acids. Unmatched junction bases numbered 11, after V lost 3 bases and J lost 4 bases. CDR1 and CDR2 (germline): MGHRA, YSYEKL. The CDR3 DNA follows: TGCGCCAGCAGCCACCAAGGACAGGGTCTTTTTAATCAGCCCCAGCATTTT. The encoded protein is CASSHQGQGLFNQPQHF.

The table lists this clonotype with a few counts. This sequence joins TRBV27 and TRBJ1-1; 9 bases match TRBD1. Germline V gene lookup returns CDR1 MNHEY and CDR2 SMNVEV (reference sequence). V was clipped by 4 bases and J by 4 bases; unmatched bases: 4. The CDR3 contains 14 residues. DNA of the CDR3: TGTGCCAGCAGTTCCGGACAGGGGACCACTGAAGCTTTCTTT. As protein: CASSSGQGTTEAFF.

This clonotype was seen ten or more times. The rearrangement uses TRBV7-2 and TRBJ1-1; TRBD1 might be the D (5 bases). Trimming pared 1 base from V and 6 bases from J, leaving 9 bases between. The CDR3 contains 13 residues. CDR1 is SGHTA, CDR2 FQGNSA, per germline. The CDR3: CASSLVGGAEAFF. DNA for the CDR3: TGTGCCAGCAGCTTAGTGGGGGGAGCTGAAGCTTTCTTT.

At least ten counts were recorded for this clonotype. The rearrangement joins TRBV7-3 to TRBJ1-5, with 7 positions matching TRBD1. V lost 0 bases and J lost 7; bases outside the gene matches: 0. Germline-derived CDR1 and CDR2 are SGHTA and FQGTGA. This CDR3 spans 13 amino acids. The CDR3 DNA reads as TGTGCCAGCAGCTTAACAGGGGGCCAGCCCCAGCATTTT. Protein sequence: CASSLTGGQPQHF.

This clonotype was seen a few times. The chain employs TRBV7-3 and TRBJ1-1, with D maybe TRBD1 (5 bases). CDR3 size: 13 residues. Germline V gives CDR1 SGHTA, CDR2 FQGTGA. Deletions cut 4 bases from V and 3 bases from J, with 9 bases between. The CDR3 DNA is TGTGCCAGCAGCTCGACCAGGGACACTGAAGCTTTCTTT. Its protein is CASSSTRDTEAFF. Drawing the rest from reference TRBV7-3 and TRBJ1-1, the complete variable domain is GAGVSQTPSNKVTEKGKYVELRCDPISGHTALYWYRQSLGQGPEFLIYFQGTGAADDSGLPNDRFFAVRPEGSVSTLKIQRTERGDSAVYLCASSSTRDTEAFFGQGTRLTVV.

This rearrangement joins TRBV4-3 to TRBJ2-3, with unresolved D. V lost 0 bases to trimming and J lost 4 bases, with 11 bases between them. The CDR3 consists of 15 residues. The germline gives CDR1 LGHNA, CDR2 YSLEER. CDR3 nucleotides: TGCGCCAGCAGCCAAGATGTGGCAGTCTCAGATACGCAGTATTTT. Residues: CASSQDVAVSDTQYF.

V gene TRBV10-3 combines with J gene TRBJ2-5; 8 bases are a match to TRBD1. V shed 10 bases and J 5 bases; nucleotides not matched to a gene: 9. Looked up from germline, CDR1 is ENHRY and CDR2 is SYGVKD. The CDR3 contains 13 residues. CDR3 amino acids: CATRQGLSETQYF. In DNA, the CDR3 is TGTGCCACCAGACAGGGGCTCAGCGAGACCCAGTACTTC.

V is TRBV6-6 and J is TRBJ1-1; no firm D call. CDR1 is MNHNY and CDR2 is SVGAGI in the germline V gene (reference sequence). Trimming shortened V by 8 bases and J by 1 base, and 11 bases separated the two germline ends. The length of the CDR3 is 13 residues. The CDR3 reads CASLSLKNTEAFF. CDR3 DNA: TGTGCCAGCCTCTCATTGAAGAACACTGAAGCTTTCTTT.

This clonotype was seen many times. Here the CDR3 reads CASSGSDIQYF. CDR3 bases: TGTGCCAGCAGTGGGAGTGACATTCAGTACTTC. This chain joins TRBV12-3 or TRBV12-4 and TRBJ2-4, with D possibly matching TRBD2 (5 bases). This CDR3 has 11 amino acids. Trimming cost V 5 bases and J 8 bases, with 7 bases left between them.

The table lists this clonotype with many counts. This chain connects TRBV5-1 to TRBJ2-5, with a weak D call TRBD2 (5 bases). CDR1 is SGHRS and CDR2 is YFSETQ in the germline V gene. Deletions cut 0 bases from V and 2 bases from J, with 14 bases between. The CDR3 covers 16 residues. The CDR3 nucleotides read TGCGCCAGCAGCTTGGGTTCGACGGGGATACAAGAGACCCAGTACTTC. It is translated as CASSLGSTGIQETQYF.